The source of this T cell receptor beta chain is a study of T cells after yellow fever vaccination. General study findings and limits: Contaminating bulk clonotypes could be abundant in FACS-sorted repertoires. Clonotypes found in both CD4 and CD8 compartments made up a small share. Most primary-vaccination clones reappeared after the booster (approximately 96% CD4, about 90% CD8).

TCRdb passed the 5' RACE reads through MiXCR, listing each CDR3 protein once. The table shows around 610,000 distinct CDR3 sequences, with about 13% occurring only once. A word on this clonotype: Its antigen is unknown.

The source is a man younger than 40 who received the YFV17D yellow fever vaccine. Sample: PBMCs, taken on the day of the yellow fever booster vaccination.

The CDR3 sequence: CSARGTVLGSSYNEQFF. In nucleotides, the CDR3 is TGCAGTGCTAGGGGTACGGTGCTGGGCAGCTCCTACAATGAGCAGTTCTTC. The V call is TRBV20-1, the J call TRBJ2-1; D unresolved. This CDR3 has 17 amino acids. Trimming left V 3 bases short and J 0 bases short, with 18 bases between. Looked up from germline, CDR1 is DFQATT and CDR2 is SNEGSKA (reference sequence).